This T cell receptor beta chain comes out of a study of shared clonotypes between healthy human individuals. Study-level background: CD4 naive and memory got three plates each, CD8 naive two, CD8 memory one.

Study-level results: Among donors, clonotype sharing was expected to be affected by sequencing depth. The generation probabilities recorded for non-shared clonotypes fell below those of clonotypes shared by all four donors.

CD45RO-negative, CCR7-selected cells formed the naive CD8 fraction, which excluded terminally differentiated effector memory CD45RA+ cells. Note on this clone: Its antigen is unknown.

The CDR3 sequence is 18 residues long. In germline, CDR1 is MNHEY, CDR2 SMNVEV (reference sequence). With 0 bases removed from V and 4 bases from J, the gap between germline ends came to 21 bases. Data came from immunoSEQ multiplex PCR; TCRdb stores just in-frame clones and leaves some out. The sample gives roughly 2.1 million clones, about 92% of which show up once; 1.5% to 2% is in the top ten. V gene TRBV27 combines with J gene TRBJ2-5, with D possibly being TRBD1 or TRBD2 (5 bases each). The sample consisted of naive CD8+ T cells from PBMCs. This clonotype was obtained from a young man in good health. Some clones in this sample may be carry-over from other donors' samples. CDR3 DNA: TGTGCCAGCAGTTTATCGTCGGGACCCAACCGCCTGGGAGAGACCCAGTACTTC. This codes for CASSLSSGPNRLGETQYF.